This T cell receptor (beta chain) was identified in a study of human T cells and chemical hapten exposure. As for the study in general: Largely, small differences in pooled library volume made per-sample TCR yields vary.

This sample's time point: patch test 3, about 24 weeks after DPC sensitization. As for treatment: therapeutic diphenylcyclopropenone sensitization with weekly scalp DPC. Study-wide results and caveats: PT1 expanded TCR numbers rose with patch test score.

TCRdb called the RACE reads again in MiXCR, with one record for every CDR3 protein. The sample consists of approximately 110,000 distinct CDR3 sequences, under 40% of them appearing once. This CDR3 comprises 15 residues. CDR1 is SQVTM, CDR2 ANQGSEA, per germline. V shed 6 bases, J shed 2 bases, and the junction held 11 bases outside the gene matches. Comments on this clonotype: The antigen remains undetermined.

The source is a man between 35 and 55 years old with alopecia areata. Some clones in this sample may be carry-over from other donors' samples. This chain links TRBV29-1 with TRBJ2-7, with TRBD2 identical over 9 bases. The source was whole blood, collected in connection with sensitization to the hapten diphenylcyclopropenone (DPC). CDR3 sequence (DNA): TGCAGCGTATGTTTAGCGGGAGAAGGAGCCTACGAGCAGTACTTC. Translating it yields CSVCLAGEGAYEQYF.